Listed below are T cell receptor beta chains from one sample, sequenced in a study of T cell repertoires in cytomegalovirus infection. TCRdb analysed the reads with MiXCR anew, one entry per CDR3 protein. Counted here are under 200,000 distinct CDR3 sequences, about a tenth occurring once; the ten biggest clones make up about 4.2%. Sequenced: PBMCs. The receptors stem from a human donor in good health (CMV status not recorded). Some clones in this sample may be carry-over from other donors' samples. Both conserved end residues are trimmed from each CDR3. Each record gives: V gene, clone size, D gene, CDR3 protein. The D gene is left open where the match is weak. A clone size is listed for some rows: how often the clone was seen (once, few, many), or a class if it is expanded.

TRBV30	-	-	AWSAQVNTGNTIY
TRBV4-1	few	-	ASSRVTGRVDEKLF
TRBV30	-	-	AWSVRLVRNEQF
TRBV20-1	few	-	SARSPSASSYNSPLH
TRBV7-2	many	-	ASSLSPVRVRYGYT
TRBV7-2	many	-	ASSSPTGPLSNTGELF
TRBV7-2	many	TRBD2	ASSPGGAYEQY
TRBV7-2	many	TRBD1	ASSLGQGMRLNYGYT
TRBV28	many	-	ASSPVTALDATNEKLF
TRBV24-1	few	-	ASKIRNQPQH
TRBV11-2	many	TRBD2	ASSLGASGRWNEQF
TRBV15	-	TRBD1	ATSSNFPGGTEAF
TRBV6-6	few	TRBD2	ASSGTSGVIYEQY
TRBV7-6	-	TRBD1	ASSPTGNPKNYGYT
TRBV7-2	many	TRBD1	ASSLFPGGSNQPQH
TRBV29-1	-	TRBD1	SIQQGVRNSPLH
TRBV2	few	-	ASSEALSATPGHENEQF
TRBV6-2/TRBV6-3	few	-	ASSYSLSVSYNEQF
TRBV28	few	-	ASSGTGADTQY
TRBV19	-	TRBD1	ASSDTGVRGKLF
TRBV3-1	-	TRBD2	ASSVGTSKTQY
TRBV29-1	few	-	SVLSDTQY
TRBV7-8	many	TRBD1	ASSVGQLYEQY
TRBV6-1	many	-	ASSKGPSYEQY
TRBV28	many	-	ASSSGTHQETQY
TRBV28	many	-	ASSFVGETQY
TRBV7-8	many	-	ASSLVKPTGELF
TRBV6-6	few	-	ASSRGRDHEQY
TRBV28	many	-	ASSFGGGYGYT
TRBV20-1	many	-	SAGRRWDQPQH
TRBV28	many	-	AGATAGNTIY
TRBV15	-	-	ATSRVVAEQF
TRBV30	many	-	ASSGGSDYGYT
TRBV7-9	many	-	ASSLAGGDEKLF
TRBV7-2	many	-	ASSLDGLNTEAF
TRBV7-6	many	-	ASSLALPNEQF
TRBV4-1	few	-	ASSQERLIETQY
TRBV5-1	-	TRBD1	ASSLDGQGIQETQY
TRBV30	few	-	AWSPFQGTEAF